This entry lists 29 T cell receptor beta chains sequenced from one sample in a study of T cell repertoires in cytomegalovirus infection. Via MiXCR, TCRdb re-called the reads, giving one row per CDR3 protein. The sample lists roughly 180,000 distinct CDR3 sequences; about a sixth were seen once. Sequenced material: CD8+ T cells from PBMCs. The origin of the receptors is a human donor in good health (CMV status not recorded). Some clones in this sample may be carry-over from other donors' samples.

CDR3 nucleotide sequence: TGTGCCAGCAGTGTTTGGGGGCTAGATGCTAATGAAAAACTGTTTTTT. It translates to CASSVWGLDANEKLFF. The rearrangement links TRBV7-6 to TRBJ1-4; maybe TRBD1 (6 bases). Germline V gene sequence: CDR1 SGHVS, CDR2 FNYEAQ. The V end lost 6 bases, the J end lost 3 bases, and 17 bases lay between the germline ends. The CDR3 loop spans 16 amino acids. The complete variable domain, with remaining parts taken from reference TRBV7-6 and TRBJ1-4, reads GAGVSQSPRYKVTKRGQDVALRCDPISGHVSLYWYRQALGQGPEFLTYFNYEAQQDKSGLPNDRFSAERPEGSISTLTIQRTEQRDSAMYRCASSVWGLDANEKLFFGSGTQLSVL.

The chain combines TRBV6-2 or TRBV6-3 with TRBJ2-2; D is unclear. The CDR3 loop spans 16 amino acids. Trimming cost V 0 bases and J 0 bases, with 8 bases left between them. The V gene's germline CDR1 is MNHEY and CDR2 SVGEGT. The CDR3 DNA reads TGTGCCAGCAGTTACTCGATTCCTTCGAACACCGGGGAGCTGTTTTTT. Amino acids: CASSYSIPSNTGELFF.

V gene TRBV10-2 combines with J gene TRBJ2-3, with 8 bases that match TRBD1. Germline V gene lookup returns CDR1 WSHSY and CDR2 SAAADI. The CDR3 consists of 13 residues. Losses at the gene ends were 9 bases for V and 1 base for J; bases not matched to a gene: 3. The CDR3 DNA reads as TGCGCCAGTGGGGACAGGCGCACAGATACGCAGTATTTT. Its translation: CASGDRRTDTQYF.

This clonotype has just a few counts. The V and J genes are TRBV12-3 or TRBV12-4 and TRBJ2-7; the match to TRBD2 covers 9 bases. The CDR3 has 13 residues. With 6 bases clipped from V and 7 bases from J, the junction kept 7 bases outside the gene matches. The CDR3 protein is CASSPGLAWEQYF. CDR3 DNA sequence: TGTGCCAGCAGCCCTGGACTAGCGTGGGAGCAGTACTTC.

The chain combines TRBV18 with TRBJ1-1; 12 nucleotides agree with TRBD1. This CDR3 comprises 15 residues. Germline CDR1 and CDR2: KGHSH and LQKENI. V shed 4 bases, J shed 9 bases, and the junction held 9 bases outside the gene matches. The CDR3 protein is CASSQPGQGAAKAFF. DNA for the CDR3: TGTGCCAGCTCACAACCGGGACAGGGGGCTGCTAAAGCTTTCTTT.

Here the CDR3 DNA reads TGTGCCATCAGTGATCGGACAGCGAGCTCCTATAATTCACCCCTCCACTTT. Its protein is CAISDRTASSYNSPLHF. The chain links TRBV10-3 to TRBJ1-6; tentatively, D is TRBD1 (6 bases). V shed 3 bases and J shed 0 bases, with 12 bases lying between them. The CDR3 has 17 residues. CDR1 is ENHRY, CDR2 SYGVKD, per germline.

The V and J genes are TRBV7-6 and TRBJ1-2, with 8 nucleotides matching TRBD1. From germline, CDR1 is SGHVS and CDR2 FNYEAQ. Losses at the gene ends were 1 base for V and 4 bases for J; bases not matched to a gene: 8. The CDR3 contains 16 residues. CDR3 bases: TGTGCCAGCAGCTTAGAACCGTCAGGGGGCAGCTATGGCTACACCTTC. Encoded protein: CASSLEPSGGSYGYTF.

This clonotype was recorded only once. J is TRBJ1-2 and V is TRBV7-2; a weak D match, TRBD1 (6 bases). V was cut by 2 bases and J by 8 bases, with 24 bases left in between. This CDR3 is 17 amino acids long. Germline V gene sequence: CDR1 SGHTA, CDR2 FQGNSA. CDR3 nucleotides: TGTGCCAGCAGCTTAAAGGGCTCATACAGGGCGGAGATGGGCTACACCTTC. It yields the protein CASSLKGSYRAEMGYTF. Using reference TRBV7-2 and TRBJ1-2 for the parts outside the CDR3, the full variable domain is GAGVSQSPSNKVTEKGKDVELRCDPISGHTALYWYRQSLGQGLEFLIYFQGNSAPDKSGLPSDRFSAERTGGSVSTLTIQRTQQEDSAVYLCASSLKGSYRAEMGYTFGSGTRLTVV.

J is TRBJ2-3 and V is TRBV11-2; D not resolved. Germline assignment: CDR1 SGHAT and CDR2 FQNNGV. The CDR3 contains 11 residues. V gave up 2 bases and J gave up 6 bases, with 3 bases separating them. The CDR3 nucleotides read TGTGCCAGCAGCTTATTTGATACGCAGTATTTT. Its protein product is CASSLFDTQYF.

This clonotype was counted between two and nine times. One end of the junction fails to match germline, which may point to a read error. The chain carries TRBV7-8 and TRBJ2-5, with D tentatively TRBD2 (6 bases). This CDR3 spans 15 amino acids. CDR1 and CDR2 from the germline V gene are SGHVS and FQNEAQ. The CDR3 here is CASRLGAGPQETQYF. CDR3 bases: TGTGCCAGCAGATTAGGGGCGGGACCTCAAGAGACCCAGTACTTC.

The chain employs TRBV27 and TRBJ2-1; D might be TRBD1 (6 bases). Deletions cut 3 bases from V and 4 bases from J, with 7 bases between. The CDR3 loop spans 13 amino acids. Germline assignment: CDR1 MNHEY and CDR2 SMNVEV (reference sequence). The CDR3 protein is CASSFRGYNEQFF. CDR3 nucleotides: TGTGCCAGCAGTTTCAGGGGATACAATGAGCAGTTCTTC.

This clonotype was observed a handful of times. DNA for the CDR3: TGCGCCAGCAGCCTCGGAGAGGGAGGCTATGGCTACACCTTC. Amino acid sequence: CASSLGEGGYGYTF. The V gene is TRBV4-3, the J gene TRBJ1-2; no firm D call. Deletions cut 4 bases from V and 4 bases from J, with 13 bases between. CDR1 is LGHNA and CDR2 is YSLEER in the germline V gene. There are 14 residues in the CDR3.

This chain links TRBV7-9 with TRBJ1-1; TRBD1 aligns across 9 bases. J lost 10 bases, V lost 5 bases, and 11 bases had no gene match. Germline V CDR1 and CDR2: SEHNR, FQNEAQ (reference sequence). The CDR3 runs 14 residues. In DNA form, the CDR3 reads TGTGCCAGCAGCGCGGTACAGGGGGCGTTGGGAGCTTTCTTT. This encodes CASSAVQGALGAFF.

This clonotype was observed a handful of times. This CDR3 is CASSLEAISYEQYF. CDR3 nucleotide sequence: TGTGCCAGCAGCTTAGAAGCCATCTCCTACGAGCAGTACTTC. This chain links TRBV7-9 with TRBJ2-7, with unresolved D. V lost 1 base to trimming and J lost 0 bases, with 7 bases between them. Germline-derived CDR1 and CDR2 are SEHNR and FQNEAQ (reference sequence). The length of the CDR3 is 14 residues.

This clonotype appeared a few times. The V call is TRBV4-1, the J call TRBJ1-1; 8 bases fit TRBD1. Per the germline V gene, CDR1 is MGHRA and CDR2 is YSYEKL. Trimming cost V 0 bases and J 3 bases; bases outside gene matches: 0. CDR3 size: 14 residues. Written as DNA, the CDR3 is TGCGCCAGCAGCCAAGACAGGGGGCACACTGAAGCTTTCTTT. Protein product: CASSQDRGHTEAFF.

The CDR3 DNA follows: TGTGCCAGCAGTTACTCGCCAGGGGGCTATGGCTACACCTTC. Protein: CASSYSPGGYGYTF. The gene calls are TRBV6-5 and TRBJ1-2, with 7 positions matching TRBD1. CDR1 and CDR2 (germline): MNHEY, SVGAGI. The junction had 2 bases not matched to a gene; V was cut back by 0 bases and J by 4 bases. The CDR3 has 14 amino acids.

The chain employs TRBV6-2 or TRBV6-3 and TRBJ2-1; 8 bases are shared with TRBD1. This CDR3 is built from 15 residues. Germline V lookup: CDR1 MNHEY, CDR2 SVGEGT. The J segment lost 0 bases and the V segment lost 6 bases, leaving 4 bases of the junction unmatched. The CDR3 bases are TGTGCCAGCAGGAACAGGGGGAGCTCCTACAATGAGCAGTTCTTC. Encoded protein: CASRNRGSSYNEQFF.

The chain has TRBV7-8 and TRBJ1-1; D remains unclear. Trimming left V 3 bases short and J 0 bases short, with 11 bases between. The CDR3 spans 15 residues. Germline loops: CDR1 SGHVS, CDR2 FQNEAQ. The CDR3 region is CASSLTPQLNTEAFF. The CDR3 coding sequence is TGTGCCAGCAGCTTGACACCACAGCTGAACACTGAAGCTTTCTTT.

This clonotype showed up many times. The chain joins TRBV7-8 to TRBJ2-5; perhaps D is TRBD1 or TRBD2 (6 bases each). The ends were cut back, 5 bases at V and 2 bases at J, with 18 bases in the middle. The CDR3 is 16 amino acids. The germline V gene encodes CDR1 SGHVS and CDR2 FQNEAQ. The CDR3 reads CASSLSVGGIQETQYF. Here the CDR3 DNA reads TGTGCCAGCAGCCTATCTGTGGGGGGCATACAAGAGACCCAGTACTTC.

This clonotype has a handful of counts. The chain carries TRBV7-2 and TRBJ2-2; 9 nucleotides align to TRBD1. Germline V gene data show CDR1 as SGHTA and CDR2 as FQGNSA. This CDR3 contains 14 residues. The J segment lost 6 bases and the V segment lost 5 bases, leaving 4 bases of the junction unmatched. The DNA of the CDR3 is TGTGCCAGCAGCCGGACAGGGGTAGCCGGGGAGCTGTTTTTT. It yields the protein CASSRTGVAGELFF.

This clonotype was observed a handful of times. The V gene is TRBV12-3 or TRBV12-4, the J gene TRBJ2-2, with D tentatively TRBD2 (6 bases). V lost 6 bases to trimming and J lost 4 bases, with 12 bases between them. The CDR3 loop spans 14 amino acids. CDR3 DNA sequence: TGTGCCAGCAGCCCGACTAGGCCCACCGGGGAGCTGTTTTTT. Its protein product is CASSPTRPTGELFF.

V is TRBV7-9 and J is TRBJ2-7; D unclear. Trimming removed 5 bases at V and 5 bases at J, with 13 bases between. The CDR3 has 13 amino acids. Germline CDR1 SEHNR, CDR2 FQNEAQ (reference sequence). The CDR3 sequence is CASSPAVLDEQYF. The CDR3 DNA follows: TGTGCCAGCAGCCCCGCAGTCCTCGACGAGCAGTACTTC.

The gene calls are TRBV6-6 and TRBJ1-2; 7 bases map to TRBD1. This CDR3 region has 12 residues. V lost 7 bases, J lost 4 bases, and 3 bases stayed unmatched. Per germline, CDR1 MNHNY and CDR2 SVGAGI (reference sequence). Here the CDR3 DNA reads TGTGCCAGCAAGACAGGGCTCTATGGCTACACCTTC. It codes for CASKTGLYGYTF.

V is TRBV12-3 or TRBV12-4 and J is TRBJ2-7, with D unclear. The CDR3 is 12 residues long. The V end was cut by 3 bases, the J end by 6 bases, with 9 bases between. DNA of the CDR3: TGTGCCAGCAGTTTGCAAGGGATCGAGCAGTACTTC. This encodes CASSLQGIEQYF.

V is TRBV12-3 or TRBV12-4 and J is TRBJ2-3, with 7 bases matching TRBD2. This CDR3 comprises 12 residues. J was trimmed by 4 bases and V by 7 bases; bases with no gene match: 2. The CDR3 sequence is CASNGLADTQYF. The CDR3 coding sequence is TGTGCCAGCAATGGACTAGCAGATACGCAGTATTTT.

DNA of the CDR3: TGTGCCAGCAGCTTAGCGACCTGGGACAGGGGAGTCAGTTCGTGGAACACCATATATTTT. It translates to CASSLATWDRGVSSWNTIYF. The chain uses TRBV7-8 and TRBJ1-3; 10 bases align to TRBD1. The germline V gene has CDR1 SGHVS and CDR2 FQNEAQ. The CDR3 spans 20 residues. After removal of 0 bases from V and 7 bases from J, the junction contained 18 bases not matched to a gene.

The chain combines TRBV4-1 with TRBJ2-7, with 8 bases fitting TRBD1. The CDR3 spans 14 residues. Germline values: CDR1 MGHRA, CDR2 YSYEKL. V lost 3 bases to trimming and J lost 6 bases; unmatched junction nucleotides: 7. The CDR3 coding sequence is TGCGCCAGCAGCCAGCGGACAGGGACAGGCGAGCAGTACTTC. It encodes CASSQRTGTGEQYF.

This clonotype was recorded a few times. V gene TRBV7-2 combines with J gene TRBJ1-1; D ambiguous. Trimming removed 5 bases from V and 1 base from J, with 14 bases in between. This CDR3 has 15 amino acids. CDR1 SGHTA and CDR2 FQGNSA come from the germline V gene. DNA for the CDR3: TGTGCCAGCAGCGAGGACGGCAACTCGAACACTGAAGCTTTCTTT. It translates to CASSEDGNSNTEAFF.

The V and J genes are TRBV7-3 and TRBJ2-7; TRBD1 agrees at 7 bases. The CDR3 covers 14 residues. The trim removed 5 bases at V and 7 bases at J, leaving 11 bases unmatched. CDR1 and CDR2 (germline): SGHTA, FQGTGA. The CDR3: CASSPETGYWEQYF. CDR3 nucleotides: TGTGCCAGCAGCCCGGAGACAGGGTATTGGGAGCAGTACTTC.